These 21 T cell receptor beta chains share one sample of origin, sequenced in a study of glioma-infiltrating T cells. The iRepertoire nested amplicon-rescue multiplex PCR amplified TCR alpha and beta CDR3s from RNA. TCRdb independently ran MiXCR on the multiplex PCR reads; one entry per CDR3 protein. The sample includes around 350,000 distinct CDR3 sequences, 41% of them seen just once. Sequencing input: glioma tissue, nonneoplastic brain tissue, or PBMCs (not recorded which). Source of these receptors: a human donor with low-grade glioma or glioblastoma, undergoing nonglioma brain surgery, or in good health (not recorded which).

This clonotype was observed a single time. One end of the junction varies from germline; a read error may be responsible. CDR3 loop: CSPREGSVVGTQYF. CDR3 in DNA: TGCAGTCCTAGAGAGGGATCGGTAGTCGGGACCCAGTACTTC. V gene TRBV20-1 combines with J gene TRBJ2-5, with D possibly being TRBD2 (5 bases). The length of the CDR3 is 14 residues. CDR1 DFQATT and CDR2 SNEGSKA come from the germline V gene (reference sequence).

Notes on this clonotype: This clone may be a read error of a much larger clone one base away. CDR3 bases: TGTGCCTGCAGTTTCACCGGGGAAGAGACCCAGTACTTC. It translates to CACSFTGEETQYF. V gene TRBV6-2 or TRBV6-3 combines with J gene TRBJ2-5, with D possibly matching TRBD2 (5 bases). CDR1 and CDR2 (germline): MNHEY, SVGEGT. This CDR3 spans 13 amino acids.

This clonotype has a count of ten or more. The gene calls are TRBV7-2 and TRBJ2-3; the D is unclear. The germline V gene encodes CDR1 SGHTA and CDR2 FQGNSA. V lost 1 base and J lost 2, with 10 bases in between. CDR3 length equals 15 residues. The CDR3 region is CASSLVTYTTDTQYF. CDR3 bases: TGTGCCAGCAGCTTAGTAACATACACCACAGATACGCAGTATTTT.

V and J are TRBV24-1 and TRBJ2-2; D is possibly TRBD1 or TRBD2 (5 bases each). V lost 6 bases and J lost 3, with 19 bases in between. Germline V lookup: CDR1 KGHDR, CDR2 SFDVKD. The CDR3 has 17 amino acids. The CDR3 region is CATSHPRDRLDTGELFF. DNA of the CDR3: TGTGCCACCAGTCACCCCCGGGACCGCCTGGACACCGGGGAGCTGTTTTTT.

This sequence joins TRBV20-1 and TRBJ2-7; D remains ambiguous. Germline CDR1 and CDR2: DFQATT and SNEGSKA (reference sequence). Trimming removed 4 bases at V and 0 bases at J, with 13 bases between. This CDR3 is built from 14 residues. The CDR3 loop reads CSAKSTVSSYEQYF. Here the CDR3 DNA reads TGCAGTGCTAAGAGTACGGTTAGCTCCTACGAGCAGTACTTC.

The chain recombines TRBV6-2 or TRBV6-3 with TRBJ2-2; the D is unclear. This CDR3 has 14 residues. CDR1 is MNHEY, CDR2 SVGEGT, per germline. Deletions cut 8 bases from V and 7 bases from J, with 17 bases between. In DNA, the CDR3 is TGTGCCAGCGTCAACGGATACTTCGACGGGGAGCTGTTTTTT. Protein: CASVNGYFDGELFF.

This clonotype showed up just a few times. This rearrangement joins TRBV7-3 to TRBJ1-1; no clear D gene. This CDR3 region has 13 residues. The V end was cut by 5 bases, the J end by 3 bases, with 10 bases between. In germline, CDR1 is SGHTA, CDR2 FQGTGA. As DNA, the CDR3 is TGTGCCAGCAGCCTACGACGCCACACTGAAGCTTTCTTT. Amino acids: CASSLRRHTEAFF.

This chain links TRBV4-2 with TRBJ2-7; 7 bases fit TRBD1. J was trimmed by 6 bases and V by 4 bases; bases with no gene match: 15. The length of the CDR3 is 16 residues. Germline-derived CDR1 and CDR2 are LGHNA and YNFKEQ. In nucleotides, the CDR3 is TGTGCCAGCAGCCTCACCCTCACAGGGGTTCGATCCGAGCAGTACTTC. Amino acids: CASSLTLTGVRSEQYF.

This chain joins TRBV18 and TRBJ1-1, with D perhaps TRBD1 (6 bases). CDR1 is KGHSH, CDR2 LQKENI, per germline. The CDR3 runs 16 residues. V was cut by 2 bases and J by 3 bases, with 16 bases left in between. The CDR3 coding sequence is TGTGCCAGCTCACCAAGGATGGCAACAGGGTACACTGAAGCTTTCTTT. It is translated as CASSPRMATGYTEAFF.

This clonotype was seen a handful of times. V and J are TRBV2 and TRBJ1-1; the match to TRBD1 covers 9 bases. The CDR3 loop spans 14 amino acids. The ends lost 10 bases at V and 1 base at J; junction bases unmatched: 7. Per germline, CDR1 SNHLY and CDR2 FYNNEI. The CDR3 sequence: CANHKQGANTEAFF. Here the CDR3 DNA reads TGTGCCAACCACAAACAGGGGGCGAACACTGAAGCTTTCTTT. The entire variable domain, with the rest obtained from reference TRBV2 and TRBJ1-1, is as follows: EPEVTQTPSHQVTQMGQEVILRCVPISNHLYFYWYRQILGQKVEFLVSFYNNEISEKSEIFDDQFSVERPDGSNFTLKIRSTKLEDSAMYFCANHKQGANTEAFFGQGTRLTVV.

The J gene is TRBJ2-1, the V gene TRBV28; 7 nucleotides line up with TRBD1. The CDR3 is 15 residues long. Germline CDR1 MDHEN, CDR2 SYDVKM. The V segment lost 4 bases and the J segment 6 bases; nucleotides outside the gene matches: 9. The DNA for the CDR3 is TGTGCCAGCAGTTCAACAGGGGTTCGGGGCAATGAGCAGTTCTTC. Its translation: CASSSTGVRGNEQFF.

With respect to this clonotype: A much larger clone differs from this one at a single base, so this may be a read error. This sequence joins TRBV25-1 and TRBJ1-3; weak D call: TRBD1 (5 bases). Germline assignment: CDR1 MGHDK and CDR2 SYGVNS. The CDR3 spans 16 residues. Trimming took off 3 bases at V and 2 bases at J, with 14 bases between the two ends. The DNA for the CDR3 is TGTGCCAGCAGTGACGGACACACCAACCCTGGAAACACCATATATTTT. Amino acids: CASSDGHTNPGNTIYF.

This clonotype was detected a few times. The J gene is TRBJ2-5, the V gene TRBV20-1; 8 nucleotides align to TRBD2. Germline assignment: CDR1 DFQATT and CDR2 SNEGSKA (reference sequence). The J segment lost 1 base and the V segment lost 0 bases, leaving 7 bases of the junction unmatched. This CDR3 contains 16 residues. The chain's CDR3 is CSARDGREAFQETQYF. The CDR3 DNA sequence: TGCAGTGCTAGAGATGGGCGGGAGGCCTTCCAAGAGACCCAGTACTTC.

This clonotype was counted a few times. The chain has TRBV4-3 and TRBJ2-1, with a tentative D call TRBD1 (6 bases). Germline CDR1 and CDR2: LGHNA and YSLEER. The CDR3 contains 16 residues. Trimming took 4 bases from V and 0 from J, leaving 13 bases between them. The CDR3 region has the DNA TGCGCCAGCAGCCTTAAGAAGGGGGACTCCTACAATGAGCAGTTCTTC. Translated, it gives CASSLKKGDSYNEQFF.

The CDR3 DNA follows: TGCAGCGTTGGGGACAGGGACGACGAGCAGTACTTC. This encodes CSVGDRDDEQYF. This chain connects TRBV29-1 to TRBJ2-7; 9 positions match TRBD1. In germline, CDR1 is SQVTM, CDR2 ANQGSEA. This CDR3 region has 12 residues. V trimming: 4 bases; J trimming: 5 bases; junction bases outside the gene matches: 3.

As regards this clonotype: At one end, the junction sequence differs from germline, possibly due to a read error. CDR3 DNA: TGCAGTGCTAGAGATCGGAGACTTGGGGGGGAGGAGAGTGGCGACACCTTC. Translation gives CSARDRRLGGEESGDTF. The chain joins TRBV20-1 to TRBJ1-2, with D maybe TRBD1 (5 bases). CDR1 is DFQATT, CDR2 SNEGSKA, per germline (reference sequence). There are 17 residues in the CDR3.

On this clonotype itself: A read error may be the cause here, since a much bigger clone is one base away. V and J are TRBV28 and TRBJ1-6; tentative D call: TRBD1 (6 bases). The CDR3 loop spans 15 amino acids. Per germline, CDR1 MDHEN and CDR2 SYDVKM. The CDR3 bases are TGTGCCAGCAGTGTAAGGGGGGGGCGTAATTCAACCCTCCACTTT. Translated: CASSVRGGRNSTLHF.

As for this clonotype: This may arise from a read error, as a much more abundant clone is one base away. V usage is TRBV6-5 and J usage is TRBJ1-1, with no clear D. The length of the CDR3 is 15 residues. V was pared by 5 bases and J by 3 bases, with 16 bases between. In germline, CDR1 is MNHEY, CDR2 SVGAGI. The CDR3 protein is CASSRNTVLDTEAFF. CDR3 DNA sequence: TGTGCCAGCAGTCGTAATACAGTACTGGACACTGAAGCTTTCTTT.

This clonotype was counted many times. V is TRBV20-1 and J is TRBJ1-6; D unresolved. The CDR3 sequence is 13 residues long. Per germline, CDR1 DFQATT and CDR2 SNEGSKA (reference sequence). Between the trimmed V and J ends, which lost 7 bases and 5 bases, there was a span of 12 bases. The CDR3 nucleotides are TGCAGTGGAACACGAACCGATAATTCACCCCTCCACTTT. Translation gives CSGTRTDNSPLHF.

About this clonotype itself: A single base separates this from a much larger clone, so it may be a read error. This rearrangement joins TRBV20-1 to TRBJ1-1; D might be TRBD1 (6 bases). The CDR3 spans 15 residues. The germline V gene has CDR1 DFQATT and CDR2 SNEGSKA (reference sequence). Here the CDR3 DNA reads TGCAGTGCTCCTAACCTGACAGGACCGAACACTAAAGCTTTCTTT. It codes for CSAPNLTGPNTKAFF.

The rearrangement links TRBV28 to TRBJ1-2, with 9 bases that match TRBD1. Unmatched junction bases numbered 8, after V lost 2 bases and J lost 7 bases. CDR1 is MDHEN and CDR2 is SYDVKM in the germline V gene. The CDR3 sequence is 15 residues long. The CDR3 sequence is CASSLEPGQGFGYTF. CDR3 sequence (DNA): TGTGCCAGCAGTTTAGAACCGGGACAGGGATTTGGCTACACCTTC.